This TCR beta chain was retrieved from a study of beta chain features in type 1 diabetes. General study results and limits: Shorter TCRB CDR3s, moderately but significantly so, marked every one of the four CD4+ subsets in Type 1 diabetes patients.

Sequenced material consisted of expressed TCRB transcripts (all of the isolated RNA was reverse transcribed). Profiling relied on immunoSEQ multiplex PCR, and the TCRdb table lists in-frame clones only, not all of them. The sample records around 690,000 clones, 12% being singletons. The table lists this clone with a few counts. What it binds is not known. Germline CDR1 and CDR2: MDHEN and SYDVKM. V lost 7 bases and J lost 0, with 14 bases in between. This CDR3 is 15 amino acids long. J is TRBJ2-3 and V is TRBV28; D gene ambiguous. Sequenced sample: naive CD4+ T cells from blood. The sequence derives from a man aged 25-40 years with type 1 diabetes. The CDR3 region has the DNA TGTGCCAGCATTAAAACTTCCTATAGCACAGATACGCAGTATTTT. Translation gives CASIKTSYSTDTQYF.